The 10 T cell receptor beta chains reported below all come from one sample, sequenced in a study of tumor-infiltrating lymphocytes in primary liver carcinoma (dated by TCRdb to 2017 to 2019). Total RNA and DNA were co-extracted from around 18-30 mg of bulk tissue with the AllPrep DNA/RNA mini kit, without cell sorting. The sequencer was an Illumina HiSeq 2500. Starting from around 500 ng total RNA, TCRbeta-specific cDNA was produced by reverse transcription with a constant-region primer and ProtoScript II reverse transcriptase. Three nested multiplex PCR rounds, following a slightly modified ARM-PCR procedure, were used to build the TCRbeta libraries. Each of the first two PCR rounds ran for about 10 cycles using multiplex TRBV1-TRBV30 forward primers together with a Cbeta reverse primer. The public reads were quality trimmed at Q25 with fastp and then assembled into clones with MiXCR by TCRdb, keeping productive beta chains. Entries that share a CDR3 protein sequence are merged under the most common genes and DNA. Within this sample are approximately 110,000 distinct CDR3 sequences, with around 64% of them counted one time only. The ten largest clones take up around 8.4% of the sample.

The material sequenced was liver tumor tissue from sampling region 3. This specimen's cell subset or site label, interpreted: tumor region T3, left-lateral pole. These receptors all stem from a woman in her fifties or sixties with primary liver carcinoma and hepatitis B virus infection.

In the case of this clonotype: An end of the junction differs from the germline gene, which may be a read error. CDR3 DNA sequence: TGTGCAAGCAGCGGGGGACAGGTGTTGGCTAGACTTTATATCGAGCAGTACTTC. Translated, it gives CASSGGQVLARLYIEQYF. The chain combines TRBV11-2 with TRBJ2-7, with D perhaps matching TRBD1 or TRBD2 (8 bases each). Germline lookup yields CDR1 SGHAT and CDR2 FQNNGV. The CDR3 contains 18 residues.

The chain uses TRBV6-5 and TRBJ1-2; tentatively, D is TRBD1 (5 bases). The CDR3 covers 21 residues. Between the trimmed V and J ends, which lost 4 bases and 4 bases, there was a span of 34 bases. Germline CDR1 MNHEY, CDR2 SVGAGI. The CDR3 loop is CASSCFSVSYAAPVTGYGYTF. The CDR3 bases are TGTGCCAGCAGTTGCTTTTCAGTTAGCTACGCGGCCCCCGTAACAGGCTATGGCTACACCTTC.

This rearrangement joins TRBV11-2 to TRBJ2-3; 7 bases line up with TRBD1. The CDR3 spans 15 residues. V lost 5 bases and J lost 0; bases outside the gene matches: 5. Germline values: CDR1 SGHAT, CDR2 FQNNGV. CDR3 nucleotides: TGTGCCAGCAGCATAGGGGGCGGCAGCACAGATACGCAGTATTTT. The encoded protein is CASSIGGGSTDTQYF.

Concerning this clonotype: The final CDR3 position lacks the conserved phenylalanine or tryptophan, pointing to a likely read error. The V and J genes are TRBV11-2 and TRBJ2-7; D may be TRBD1 (5 bases). The CDR3 consists of 14 residues. Germline V lookup: CDR1 SGHAT, CDR2 FQNNGV. In DNA form, the CDR3 reads TGTGCCAGCAGTCCCACACGACAGACCTACGAACAGTACTTA. Translated: CASSPTRQTYEQYL.

This chain uses TRBV12-3 or TRBV12-4 with TRBJ1-1, with D possibly matching TRBD1 (6 bases). The CDR3 consists of 15 residues. V lost 5 bases and J lost 4, with 17 bases in between. CDR3 coding DNA: TGTGCCAGCAGTGATGGGGGGCGAACTCTCACTGAAGCTTTCTTT. This sequence encodes CASSDGGRTLTEAFF.

This clonotype was detected a few times. Given a much more abundant clone one base away, this may be a read error. J is TRBJ1-3 and V is TRBV29-1, with D maybe TRBD1 (5 bases). The ends were cut back, 7 bases at V and 0 bases at J, with 13 bases in the middle. This CDR3 contains 14 residues. Germline CDR1 and CDR2: SQVTM and ANQGSEA. As DNA, the CDR3 is TGCAGCGCCCGGGGGAATACCTCTGGAAACACCATATATTTT. Translating it yields CSARGNTSGNTIYF.

This clonotype was counted many times. The V gene is TRBV6-5, the J gene TRBJ1-4; maybe TRBD1 (5 bases). CDR3 length equals 15 residues. V was pared by 0 bases and J by 5 bases, with 10 bases between. CDR1 and CDR2 from the germline V gene are MNHEY and SVGAGI. Here the CDR3 DNA reads TGTGCCAGCAGTTACTCGGCAGGGAGCAATGAAAAACTGTTTTTT. This codes for CASSYSAGSNEKLFF.

As concerns this clonotype: This may arise from a read error, as a much more abundant clone is one base away. This chain connects TRBV10-2 to TRBJ2-7, with 7 nucleotides matching TRBD2. Looked up from germline, CDR1 is WSHSY and CDR2 is SAAADI. Losses at the gene ends were 7 bases for V and 2 bases for J; bases not matched to a gene: 14. This CDR3 region has 16 residues. The CDR3 region is CASIAGRTSAAYEQYF. CDR3 bases: TGCGCCAGCATCGCCGGCCGAACTAGCGCAGCCTACGAGCAGTACTTC.

In the case of this clonotype: This likely comes from a read error, as the CDR3 has no conserved phenylalanine or tryptophan at its end. CDR3: CSGEDLGGTLFY. The CDR3 nucleotides are TGCAGCGGGGAGGACCTCGGGGGAACACTGTTTTAT. V usage is TRBV29-1 and J usage is TRBJ1-4; D perhaps matches TRBD1 (5 bases). Germline loops: CDR1 SQVTM, CDR2 ANQGSEA. The germline V and J ends were trimmed by 7 bases and 13 bases, with 19 bases remaining between them. This CDR3 has 12 amino acids.

Details on this clonotype: A much larger clone differs by one base, so this may be a read error. This sequence joins TRBV5-1 and TRBJ2-7, with D unresolved. The V and J ends lost 0 bases and 10 bases respectively, with 20 bases between them. Germline values: CDR1 SGHRS, CDR2 YFSETQ. This CDR3 region has 15 residues. CDR3 bases: TGCGCCAGCAGCTTGGAGGGCGCGTCAGGACCACCCCAGTACTTC. Protein product: CASSLEGASGPPQYF.